The 30 T cell receptor beta chains below all came from one sample that was sequenced in a study of blood T cell repertoires in COVID-19. The protocol was immunoSEQ multiplex PCR, while the TCRdb copy is restricted to in-frame clones and leaves out a portion. Of under 200,000 clones in the sample, roughly four fifths were seen once. Material for sequencing was peripheral blood. The receptors were sampled from a human donor in a cohort sampled during active COVID-19.

The CDR3 DNA is TGTGCCAGCAGTGGTATCCGGGACAGCTATGGCTACACCTTC. It is translated as CASSGIRDSYGYTF. The gene calls are TRBV25-1 and TRBJ1-2, with TRBD1 identical over 7 bases. The germline gives CDR1 MGHDK, CDR2 SYGVNS. CDR3 length: 14 residues. The junction had 6 bases not matched to a gene; V was cut back by 4 bases and J by 4 bases.

This chain connects TRBV11-3 to TRBJ1-1; no reliable D call. This CDR3 is built from 12 residues. Germline loops: CDR1 SGHNT, CDR2 YENEEA. Trimming shortened V by 2 bases and J by 9 bases, and 10 bases separated the two germline ends. CDR3 sequence (DNA): TGTGCCAGCAGCTTAAGAGGGTCCCAAGCTTTCTTT. Translation gives CASSLRGSQAFF.

This chain uses TRBV15 with TRBJ1-2, with D possibly matching TRBD1 (5 bases). Trimming removed 1 base at V and 2 bases at J, with 11 bases between. CDR3 length: 15 amino acids. Germline CDR1 reads LNHNV; CDR2 reads YYDKDF (reference sequence). The chain's CDR3 is CATSRGAGPNYGYTF. CDR3 coding DNA: TGTGCCACCAGCAGAGGGGCAGGGCCCAACTATGGCTACACCTTC.

The chain recombines TRBV7-9 with TRBJ2-5; 7 nucleotides line up with TRBD1. The CDR3 sequence is 15 residues long. The germline gives CDR1 SEHNR, CDR2 FQNEAQ (reference sequence). J was trimmed by 2 bases and V by 1 base; bases with no gene match: 4. In nucleotides, the CDR3 is TGTGCCAGCAGCTTAGAACAGGGGATACAAGAGACCCAGTACTTC. Translating it yields CASSLEQGIQETQYF.

The gene calls are TRBV15 and TRBJ1-2; 9 nucleotides align to TRBD1. In germline, CDR1 is LNHNV, CDR2 YYDKDF (reference sequence). V shed 6 bases and J 4 bases; nucleotides not matched to a gene: 6. This CDR3 region has 14 residues. The CDR3 region has the DNA TGTGCCACCAGACAGGGGGCGCGGGGCTATGGCTACACCTTC. It encodes CATRQGARGYGYTF.

V usage is TRBV6-5 and J usage is TRBJ2-1; no reliable D call. The CDR3 length is 15 residues. V lost 6 bases to trimming and J lost 4 bases, with 16 bases between them. Germline CDR1 and CDR2: MNHEY and SVGAGI. The chain's CDR3 is CASSPSGLFYNEQFF. The CDR3 DNA reads TGTGCCAGCAGCCCATCCGGGTTATTTTACAATGAGCAGTTCTTC.

The chain combines TRBV7-2 with TRBJ2-3, with D perhaps TRBD2 (6 bases). This CDR3 comprises 15 residues. Germline lookup yields CDR1 SGHTA and CDR2 FQGNSA. The germline V and J ends were trimmed by 5 bases and 0 bases, with 12 bases remaining between them. The CDR3 is CASSVLSGSTDTQYF. The CDR3 DNA is TGTGCCAGCAGCGTCCTAAGCGGGAGCACAGATACGCAGTATTTT.

This chain links TRBV6-6 with TRBJ2-2, with D uncertain. The V end was cut by 0 bases, the J end by 1 base, with 6 bases between. The CDR3 length is 15 residues. Germline loops: CDR1 MNHNY, CDR2 SVGAGI (reference sequence). CDR3: CASSYSHGNTGELFF. For the CDR3, the DNA is TGTGCCAGCAGTTACTCCCACGGGAACACCGGGGAGCTGTTTTTT.

The V gene is TRBV7-9, the J gene TRBJ2-7; 8 nucleotides match TRBD2. V lost 1 base and J lost 2; bases outside the gene matches: 4. Germline CDR1 and CDR2: SEHNR and FQNEAQ (reference sequence). The CDR3 extends over 15 amino acids. CDR3 DNA: TGTGCCAGCAGCTTAGGAACGGGAGGGCCCTACGAGCAGTACTTC. It is translated as CASSLGTGGPYEQYF. Full variable domain (outside the CDR3, taken from reference TRBV7-9 and TRBJ2-7): DTGVSQNPRHKITKRGQNVTFRCDPISEHNRLYWYRQTLGQGPEFLTYFQNEAQLEKSRLLSDRFSAERPKGSFSTLEIQRTEQGDSAMYLCASSLGTGGPYEQYFGPGTRLTVT.

The genes are TRBV7-3 and TRBJ2-7; 7 bases map to TRBD2. With V trimmed by 2 bases and J by 6 bases, 7 bases remained unmatched. Looked up from germline, CDR1 is SGHTA and CDR2 is FQGTGA. The CDR3 contains 14 residues. The chain's CDR3 is CASSLGGSSTEQYF. The DNA of the CDR3 is TGTGCCAGCAGCTTAGGCGGGAGCTCGACCGAGCAGTACTTC. Supplemented by reference TRBV7-3 and TRBJ2-7, the full variable domain reads GAGVSQTPSNKVTEKGKYVELRCDPISGHTALYWYRQSLGQGPEFLIYFQGTGAADDSGLPNDRFFAVRPEGSVSTLKIQRTERGDSAVYLCASSLGGSSTEQYFGPGTRLTVT.

The chain links TRBV7-9 to TRBJ2-7, with D perhaps matching TRBD2 (5 bases). V gave up 6 bases and J gave up 1 base, with 16 bases separating them. This CDR3 spans 15 amino acids. Germline loops: CDR1 SEHNR, CDR2 FQNEAQ (reference sequence). The CDR3 DNA sequence: TGTGCCAGCAGGTTCCTCGACGGGATATCCTACGAGCAGTACTTC. Translated: CASRFLDGISYEQYF. Variable domain in full (rest from reference TRBV7-9 and TRBJ2-7): DTGVSQNPRHKITKRGQNVTFRCDPISEHNRLYWYRQTLGQGPEFLTYFQNEAQLEKSRLLSDRFSAERPKGSFSTLEIQRTEQGDSAMYLCASRFLDGISYEQYFGPGTRLTVT.

This chain links TRBV28 with TRBJ1-6; 10 bases align to TRBD1. V shed 5 bases and J 10 bases; nucleotides not matched to a gene: 8. The CDR3 is 15 amino acids. Looked up from germline, CDR1 is MDHEN and CDR2 is SYDVKM. For the CDR3, the DNA is TGTGCCAGCAGTCTTAGGACAGGGGGAGACTCACCCCTCCACTTT. Protein product: CASSLRTGGDSPLHF.

The rearrangement joins TRBV3-1 (or the pseudogene TRBV3-2) to TRBJ2-2; the D gene is possibly TRBD2 (6 bases). V lost 1 base and J lost 4, with 22 bases in between. The CDR3 loop spans 19 amino acids. The V gene's germline CDR1 is LGHDT and CDR2 YNNKEL (reference sequence). The CDR3 coding sequence is TGTGCCAGCAGCCAAGGGACGACTAGTTTTGATCCTCGCACCGGGGAGCTGTTTTTT. It encodes CASSQGTTSFDPRTGELFF.

The chain is built from TRBV11-2 and TRBJ2-7; maybe TRBD1 (6 bases). The germline gives CDR1 SGHAT, CDR2 FQNNGV. CDR3 size: 12 residues. Trimming removed 1 base from V and 6 bases from J, with 7 bases in between. The CDR3 DNA is TGTGCCAGCAGCTTAGGGACAGTCGAGCAGTACTTC. It encodes CASSLGTVEQYF.

The V and J genes are TRBV6-6 and TRBJ2-4; D possibly corresponds to TRBD1 (6 bases). This CDR3 comprises 19 residues. Deletions cut 5 bases from V and 0 bases from J, with 23 bases between. The germline gives CDR1 MNHNY, CDR2 SVGAGI (reference sequence). The CDR3 loop reads CASSHGPTGRLLAKNIQYF. CDR3 sequence (DNA): TGTGCCAGCAGTCACGGCCCGACAGGTCGACTTCTAGCCAAAAACATTCAGTACTTC.

V gene TRBV19 combines with J gene TRBJ2-7; D gene uncertain. Germline loops: CDR1 LNHDA, CDR2 SQIVND (reference sequence). The CDR3 has 11 residues. V was pared by 5 bases and J by 6 bases, with 8 bases between. The CDR3 DNA is TGTGCCAGTAGTGGGTTAGCCGAGCAGTACTTC. It is translated as CASSGLAEQYF. Full variable domain (remainder filled in from reference TRBV19 and TRBJ2-7): DGGITQSPKYLFRKEGQNVTLSCEQNLNHDAMYWYRQDPGQGLRLIYYSQIVNDFQKGDIAEGYSVSREKKESFPLTVTSAQKNPTAFYLCASSGLAEQYFGPGTRLTVT.

This clone was seen only a few times. The chain carries TRBV7-2 and TRBJ1-2; TRBD1 might be the D (6 bases). The V end lost 5 bases, the J end lost 7 bases, and 17 bases lay between the germline ends. Per germline, CDR1 SGHTA and CDR2 FQGNSA. CDR3 length: 14 amino acids. CDR3 sequence: CASSPGQLGGGYTF. The CDR3 region has the DNA TGTGCCAGCAGCCCAGGACAGCTTGGGGGTGGCTACACCTTC.

CDR3 residues: CASSSSPEAFF. As DNA, the CDR3 is TGTGCCAGCAGTTCATCCCCTGAAGCTTTCTTT. The chain is built from TRBV12-3 or TRBV12-4 and TRBJ1-1; D remains ambiguous. The V end lost 4 bases, the J end lost 6 bases, and 6 bases lay between the germline ends. CDR3 size: 11 residues.

The rearrangement uses TRBV7-2 and TRBJ2-7, with TRBD1 identical over 8 bases. The CDR3 runs to 14 residues. V trimming: 1 base; J trimming: 2 bases; junction bases outside the gene matches: 1. Germline values: CDR1 SGHTA, CDR2 FQGNSA. The CDR3 spells CASSLGTGTYEQYF. The CDR3 nucleotides read TGTGCCAGCAGCTTAGGGACAGGGACCTACGAGCAGTACTTC. The full variable domain, its missing parts supplied by reference TRBV7-2 and TRBJ2-7, is GAGVSQSPSNKVTEKGKDVELRCDPISGHTALYWYRQSLGQGLEFLIYFQGNSAPDKSGLPSDRFSAERTGGSVSTLTIQRTQQEDSAVYLCASSLGTGTYEQYFGPGTRLTVT.

The chain links TRBV5-4 to TRBJ2-3; 12 bases map to TRBD2. The V gene's germline CDR1 is SGHNT and CDR2 YYREEE (reference sequence). The CDR3 is made up of 15 amino acids. After removal of 3 bases from V and 3 bases from J, the junction contained 2 bases not matched to a gene. CDR3 sequence reads: CASSSTSGRTDTQYF. In nucleotides, the CDR3 is TGTGCCAGCAGCTCGACTAGCGGGAGAACAGATACGCAGTATTTT.

As to this clone: No DNA is shown, since the ends of the CDR3 on it are uncertain; the CDR3 is the one TCRdb lists. The CDR3 reads CASSKVGAGTDGYTF. The gene calls are TRBV21-1 and TRBJ1-2. TRBV21-1 is termed a pseudogene. Termini included, the CDR3 measures 15 amino acids.

The CDR3 region is CAISGTPTGDITDTQYF. The CDR3 DNA reads as TGTGCCATCAGTGGCACCCCCACAGGGGACATCACAGATACGCAGTATTTT. The chain has TRBV10-3 and TRBJ2-3; 7 bases are shared with TRBD1. The V segment lost 4 bases and the J segment 2 bases; nucleotides outside the gene matches: 12. The CDR3 has 17 amino acids. Germline CDR1 is ENHRY and CDR2 is SYGVKD.

The chain joins TRBV4-3 to TRBJ1-2, with D possibly being TRBD1 (5 bases). The germline gives CDR1 LGHNA, CDR2 YSLEER. V shed 0 bases and J shed 5 bases, with 22 bases lying between them. CDR3 length equals 18 residues. Written as DNA, the CDR3 is TGCGCCAGCAGCCAAGATCTTTTCCAGGGACTAAGGGATTATGGCTACACCTTC. This sequence encodes CASSQDLFQGLRDYGYTF.

This chain links TRBV11-2 with TRBJ1-1, with 7 bases fitting TRBD1. This CDR3 has 15 amino acids. Unmatched junction bases numbered 6, after V lost 2 bases and J lost 3 bases. Germline CDR1 is SGHAT and CDR2 is FQNNGV. The CDR3 spells CASSLQTGAYTEAFF. In nucleotides, the CDR3 is TGTGCCAGCAGCTTACAAACAGGGGCCTACACTGAAGCTTTCTTT.

This clone was seen only a few times. The chain carries TRBV9 and TRBJ2-3, with 7 bases aligning to TRBD2. CDR3 size: 14 residues. The germline V gene has CDR1 SGDLS and CDR2 YYNGEE. J gave up 7 bases and V 2 bases, and 7 bases lay outside the gene matches. The DNA of the CDR3 is TGTGCCAGCAGCGTGGCGGGAGAGGTGAATACGCAGTATTTT. It is translated as CASSVAGEVNTQYF.

This chain joins TRBV6-5 and TRBJ2-5; 7 positions agree with TRBD1. The CDR3 is 15 residues long. Germline CDR1 MNHEY, CDR2 SVGAGI. The J segment lost 4 bases and the V segment lost 0 bases, leaving 5 bases of the junction unmatched. In DNA form, the CDR3 reads TGTGCCAGCAGTTACTCCCGCGACAGGGCAGAGACCCAGTACTTC. It specifies CASSYSRDRAETQYF.

The chain employs TRBV27 and TRBJ2-3; weak D call: TRBD2 (5 bases). The CDR3 is 16 residues long. The V gene lost 0 bases and the J gene lost 8 bases, with 18 bases spanning the gap. Germline lookup yields CDR1 MNHEY and CDR2 SMNVEV (reference sequence). DNA of the CDR3: TGTGCCAGCAGTTTATCCCAGACTATCAGGCGAGGTACGCAGTATTTT. It encodes CASSLSQTIRRGTQYF.

This chain uses TRBV27 with TRBJ1-5, with 10 bases aligning to TRBD1. V lost 4 bases to trimming and J lost 9 bases; unmatched junction nucleotides: 12. There are 16 residues in the CDR3. CDR1 and CDR2 from the germline V gene are MNHEY and SMNVEV (reference sequence). In DNA, the CDR3 is TGTGCCAGCAGTTGGGGGGACAGGGGCCGCCGGGGGCCCCAGCATTTT. It is translated as CASSWGDRGRRGPQHF.

This chain links TRBV5-1 with TRBJ2-5, with D perhaps matching TRBD2 (5 bases). The CDR3 is 14 residues long. Germline V gene lookup returns CDR1 SGHRS and CDR2 YFSETQ. The germline V and J ends were trimmed by 1 base and 5 bases, with 12 bases remaining between them. The DNA of the CDR3 is TGCGCCAGCAGCTTGTCCGCCGGGGAGGAGACCCAGTACTTC. Its translation: CASSLSAGEETQYF. Together with reference TRBV5-1 and TRBJ2-5, the CDR3 gives the full variable domain: KAGVTQTPRYLIKTRGQQVTLSCSPISGHRSVSWYQQTPGQGLQFLFEYFSETQRNKGNFPGRFSGRQFSNSRSEMNVSTLELGDSALYLCASSLSAGEETQYFGPGTRLLVL.

This chain links TRBV5-1 with TRBJ2-3, with 11 bases matching TRBD2. CDR3 length: 16 residues. After removal of 4 bases from V and 2 bases from J, the junction contained 6 bases not matched to a gene. Germline V CDR1 and CDR2: SGHRS, YFSETQ. The chain's CDR3 is CASSRVAGGDTDTQYF. The CDR3 coding sequence is TGCGCCAGCAGCCGGGTAGCGGGAGGGGACACAGATACGCAGTATTTT.